One and the same sample provided the 23 T cell receptor beta chains below, sequenced in a study of T cells in Graves' hyperthyroidism and ophthalmopathy. The investigators amplified TCR beta CDR3 regions from RNA transcripts. RT-PCR in the first round (using the HTBI primer set) targeted the TCR CDR3. TCRdb processed the multiplex PCR reads anew with MiXCR; each CDR3 protein has one entry. The data show 550,000 to 600,000 distinct CDR3 sequences, 15% to 20% seen once. Sequencing was done on a sample of blood. These receptors came from a woman between 18 and 29 years old with Graves' hyperthyroidism.

This rearrangement joins TRBV9 to TRBJ2-2; no firm D call. CDR3 size: 12 residues. Deletions cut 2 bases from V and 7 bases from J, with 6 bases between. Looked up from germline, CDR1 is SGDLS and CDR2 is YYNGEE. The CDR3 protein is CASSVMIGELFF. DNA for the CDR3: TGTGCCAGCAGCGTGATGATCGGGGAGCTGTTTTTT.

This clonotype was observed a few times. The rearrangement uses TRBV27 and TRBJ1-1; D gene unclear. V lost 7 bases and J 1 base, leaving 10 bases between the germline ends. Germline loops: CDR1 MNHEY, CDR2 SMNVEV (reference sequence). The CDR3 consists of 13 residues. The CDR3 DNA reads as TGTGCCAGCATAACACGGGAGAACACTGAAGCTTTCTTT. Translation: CASITRENTEAFF.

A remark on this clonotype: A much larger clone is a single base away; this may be a read error. The genes are TRBV28 and TRBJ2-2; D is possibly TRBD2 (5 bases). The CDR3 runs to 14 residues. Germline assignment: CDR1 MDHEN and CDR2 SYDVKM. CDR3 coding DNA: TGTGCCAGCAGTCGCGGTTTAAACACCGGGGAGCTGGTTTTT. Translated: CASSRGLNTGELVF.

This clonotype has at least ten counts. The gene calls are TRBV7-2 and TRBJ1-2; 11 positions match TRBD1. J gave up 4 bases and V 6 bases, and 7 bases lay outside the gene matches. From germline, CDR1 is SGHTA and CDR2 FQGNSA. The CDR3 extends over 15 amino acids. CDR3 bases: TGTGCCAGCAGGCCCCGGGGACAGGGGGTCTATGGCTACACCTTC. Translating it yields CASRPRGQGVYGYTF.

This clonotype was detected ten times or more. The rearrangement links TRBV2 to TRBJ1-2; weak D call: TRBD1 (6 bases). V shed 4 bases and J shed 5 bases, with 17 bases lying between them. Germline loops: CDR1 SNHLY, CDR2 FYNNEI. The CDR3 spans 15 residues. CDR3 bases: TGTGCCAGCAGTGGAGTTAACAGGGACGTTTATGGCTACACCTTC. Translating gives CASSGVNRDVYGYTF.

This rearrangement joins TRBV6-5 to TRBJ1-2, with D perhaps matching TRBD1 (6 bases). The length of the CDR3 is 14 residues. Germline V CDR1 and CDR2: MNHEY, SVGAGI. With 0 bases removed from V and 8 bases from J, the gap between germline ends came to 13 bases. CDR3 residues: CASSYSGGAQGYTF. CDR3 DNA sequence: TGTGCCAGCAGTTACTCCGGGGGGGCCCAGGGCTACACCTTC.

The chain is built from TRBV4-1 and TRBJ2-7; D possibly corresponds to TRBD2 (5 bases). The germline CDR1 and CDR2 sequences are MGHRA and YSYEKL. CDR3 length: 14 residues. The germline V and J ends were trimmed by 4 bases and 5 bases, with 15 bases remaining between them. In nucleotides, the CDR3 is TGCGCCAGCAGCCCCACTAGTATGGGAGACGAGCAGTACTTC. Protein: CASSPTSMGDEQYF.

In this sample, this clonotype turned up many times. The chain employs TRBV6-6 and TRBJ2-7, with TRBD1 identical over 10 bases. V shed 1 base, J shed 5 bases, and the junction held 8 bases outside the gene matches. Germline V gene data show CDR1 as MNHNY and CDR2 as SVGAGI (reference sequence). The CDR3 spans 16 residues. The CDR3 sequence is CASSYYSGTGVHEQYF. The CDR3 DNA reads as TGTGCCAGCAGTTACTACTCCGGGACAGGGGTCCACGAGCAGTACTTC.

This clonotype came up a few times. The gene calls are TRBV18 and TRBJ1-5; D is undetermined. Germline lookup yields CDR1 KGHSH and CDR2 LQKENI. V lost 5 bases and J lost 9, with 20 bases in between. The CDR3 has 15 amino acids. CDR3 nucleotides: TGTGCCAGCTCAGCGGTGGACGTCCCGTCGTGGCCCCAGCATTTT. Protein sequence: CASSAVDVPSWPQHF.

Remarks on this clonotype: A read error is likely, as this CDR3 ends without the conserved phenylalanine or tryptophan. The chain combines TRBV13 with TRBJ2-2; no clear D. The CDR3 is 17 amino acids. Germline values: CDR1 PRHDT, CDR2 FYEKMQ (reference sequence). Trimming pared 1 base from V and 0 bases from J, leaving 12 bases between. CDR3: CASSLVGGPANTGELFI. CDR3 in DNA: TGTGCCAGCAGCTTAGTGGGCGGTCCCGCGAACACCGGGGAGCTGTTTATT.

This clonotype was seen many times. This sequence joins TRBV2 and TRBJ2-7; D possibly corresponds to TRBD2 (5 bases). The V end lost 7 bases, the J end lost 1 base, and 17 bases lay between the germline ends. This CDR3 contains 15 residues. CDR1 and CDR2 (germline): SNHLY, FYNNEI. The CDR3 region has the DNA TGTGCCAGCACCTTCCTAGCTGCGTTGTCCTACGAGCAGTACTTC. Translated, it gives CASTFLAALSYEQYF.

This clonotype was found a few times. The rearrangement uses TRBV12-5 and TRBJ1-1; 8 bases fit TRBD1. V dropped 6 bases and J dropped 1; count of bases not matched to a gene: 1. Germline V CDR1 and CDR2: LGHNT, FRNRAP. This CDR3 spans 13 amino acids. This CDR3 reads CASGGTGNTEAFF. The CDR3, as DNA: TGTGCTAGTGGGGGGACAGGGAACACTGAAGCTTTCTTT.

The chain uses TRBV10-3 and TRBJ1-4; no clear D. Germline CDR1 reads ENHRY; CDR2 reads SYGVKD. CDR3 size: 13 residues. The ends were cut back, 10 bases at V and 8 bases at J, with 17 bases in the middle. CDR3 nucleotide sequence: TGTGCCAGCCAACAGCCCCTGGGGGAAAAACTGTTTTTT. Encoded protein: CASQQPLGEKLFF.

The table lists this clonotype with many counts. The chain combines TRBV6-6 with TRBJ1-1; possible D gene TRBD1, 5 bases. This CDR3 has 12 amino acids. Germline CDR1 reads MNHNY; CDR2 reads SVGAGI (reference sequence). Trimming stripped 0 bases from V and 8 bases from J, with 7 bases between. CDR3 sequence reads: CASSYSGQEAFF. The CDR3 DNA sequence: TGTGCCAGCAGTTACTCCGGACAAGAAGCTTTCTTT.

The chain's CDR3 is CATSAEAFF. Here the CDR3 DNA reads TGTGCCACCAGTGCTGAAGCTTTCTTT. The V call is TRBV24-1, the J call TRBJ1-1; D gene ambiguous. V was shortened by 5 bases and J by 6 bases, with 0 bases between the two germline ends. This CDR3 contains 9 residues. CDR1 is KGHDR, CDR2 SFDVKD, per germline.

This clonotype has a count of ten or more. The CDR3 protein is CASSHRGLFTEAFF. CDR3 bases: TGTGCCAGCAGCCACAGGGGGCTGTTCACTGAAGCTTTCTTT. The V and J genes are TRBV3-1 and TRBJ1-1, with 8 positions matching TRBD1. This CDR3 has 14 residues. Germline trimming cut 3 bases from V and 4 bases from J; bases unmatched to any gene: 4. CDR1 and CDR2 from the germline V gene are LGHDT and YNNKEL (reference sequence).

This clonotype was seen a handful of times. An end of the junction does not agree with germline; a read error may underlie this. This sequence joins TRBV11-2 and TRBJ2-1, with TRBD2 as a possible D gene (6 bases). Per the germline V gene, CDR1 is SGHAT and CDR2 is FQNNGV. The CDR3 has 15 amino acids. This CDR3 reads CASSPTGSSYNEQLF. CDR3 nucleotide sequence: TGTGCCAGCAGCCCCACCGGGAGCTCCTACAATGAGCAGCTCTTC.

The V call is TRBV7-2, the J call TRBJ1-5; no clear D. V was shortened by 5 bases and J by 6 bases, with 17 bases between the two germline ends. Germline V gene sequence: CDR1 SGHTA, CDR2 FQGNSA. The CDR3 sequence is 15 residues long. The CDR3 spells CASSIGPSRSQPQHF. The CDR3 DNA sequence: TGTGCCAGCAGCATCGGACCGTCGAGGTCTCAGCCCCAGCATTTT.

This clonotype was detected many times. The chain uses TRBV7-2 and TRBJ1-1; D is possibly TRBD1 (5 bases). The CDR3 loop spans 13 amino acids. Per germline, CDR1 SGHTA and CDR2 FQGNSA. Trimming pared 2 bases from V and 8 bases from J, leaving 12 bases between. The DNA of the CDR3 is TGTGCCAGCAGCTTACCGAGGCAGGGAGAAGCTTTCTTT. This encodes CASSLPRQGEAFF.

This clonotype has more than one count but fewer than ten. This chain connects TRBV24-1 to TRBJ1-5; D unresolved. This CDR3 comprises 13 residues. V gave up 6 bases and J gave up 3 bases, with 8 bases separating them. From germline, CDR1 is KGHDR and CDR2 SFDVKD. The CDR3 DNA sequence: TGTGCCACCAGTTTTGGCTCCAATCAGCCCCAGCATTTT. Protein sequence: CATSFGSNQPQHF.

This clonotype came up once. The J gene is TRBJ1-5, the V gene TRBV29-1; possible D gene TRBD1, 5 bases. Trimming pared 7 bases from V and 6 bases from J, leaving 13 bases between. CDR3 length: 12 residues. Germline lookup yields CDR1 SQVTM and CDR2 ANQGSEA. The CDR3 region has the DNA TGCAGCGCTGGGGGTCCCGGTCAGCCCCAGCATTTT. Its protein is CSAGGPGQPQHF.

Ten or more counts support this clonotype. The rearrangement links TRBV20-1 to TRBJ2-7; D may correspond to TRBD1 or TRBD2 (5 bases each). The V and J ends lost 3 bases and 0 bases respectively, with 9 bases between them. The CDR3 totals 13 residues. Germline CDR1 DFQATT, CDR2 SNEGSKA (reference sequence). CDR3 nucleotides: TGCAGTGCTAGGGATGGGACCTCCTACGAGCAGTACTTC. Its translation is CSARDGTSYEQYF.

The gene calls are TRBV7-2 and TRBJ2-4; a possible D gene is TRBD2 (5 bases). V lost 2 bases to trimming and J lost 7 bases, with 12 bases between them. The CDR3 covers 14 residues. CDR1 SGHTA and CDR2 FQGNSA come from the germline V gene. The CDR3 DNA sequence: TGTGCCAGCAGCTTATATGCTAGCTTGAACATTCAGTACTTC. This gives the protein CASSLYASLNIQYF.